This T cell receptor (beta chain) came from a study of blood T cell repertoires in COVID-19. Study-wide context: Sites in the United States, Italy and Spain provided acute and convalescent COVID-19 samples.

CDR3 length equals 14 residues. Per the germline V gene, CDR1 is SGHRS and CDR2 is YFSETQ. V lost 7 bases, J lost 1 base, and 3 bases stayed unmatched. In the authors' workflow: By means of reference gene primer amplification, nucleated cell counts were estimated. TCRdb's copy holds only in-frame clones and misses some; the assay was immunoSEQ multiplex PCR. V and J calls and clone size are as listed in that table; D and trimming were resolved from the DNA. The sample has a few hundred thousand clones; around nine tenths are singletons. The sequenced sample consisted of peripheral blood. The clonotype comes from an older woman with COVID-19, enrolled during active disease. V usage is TRBV5-1 and J usage is TRBJ2-2; 8 bases are a match to TRBD1. The CDR3 loop reads CASRQGLNTGELFF. The CDR3 nucleotides are TGCGCCAGCCGACAGGGGTTGAACACCGGGGAGCTGTTTTTT.